Presented here are 7 T cell receptor beta chains from one specimen sequenced in a study of T-cell memory formation after mild COVID-19. TCRdb ran MiXCR on the 5' RACE reads and lists one entry per CDR3 protein. Altogether fewer than 35,000 distinct CDR3 sequences are present, roughly 16% being singletons, with the ten largest covering approximately 1.5%. The sequenced sample consisted of PBMCs or a T cell subset sorted from them (not recorded which). The origin of the receptors is an adult who had mild COVID-19 (a few samples of this study predate the infection). Cell type and time point are not known.

The CDR3 reads CASSYGTYFNEKLFF. The CDR3 DNA reads TGTGCCAGCAGTTACGGGACTTACTTTAATGAAAAACTGTTTTTT. V and J are TRBV6-5 and TRBJ1-4; TRBD1 might be the D (5 bases). The CDR3 consists of 15 residues. V dropped 2 bases and J dropped 4 bases, with 11 bases sitting between them. The germline gives CDR1 MNHEY, CDR2 SVGAGI.

This clonotype was detected many times. This chain joins TRBV7-2 and TRBJ2-2; 9 nucleotides line up with TRBD1. CDR1 is SGHTA and CDR2 is FQGNSA in the germline V gene. CDR3 length: 14 amino acids. With 8 bases clipped from V and 6 bases from J, the junction kept 7 bases outside the gene matches. The CDR3 is CASPGTGKAGELFF. CDR3 sequence (DNA): TGTGCCAGCCCCGGGACAGGGAAAGCCGGGGAGCTGTTTTTT.

The gene calls are TRBV27 and TRBJ2-1, with D uncertain. The V and J ends lost 3 bases and 2 bases respectively, with 8 bases between them. Germline-derived CDR1 and CDR2 are MNHEY and SMNVEV (reference sequence). This CDR3 contains 14 residues. CDR3 nucleotide sequence: TGTGCCAGCAGTTTCCTAAGGACCTACAATGAGCAGTTCTTC. Its protein is CASSFLRTYNEQFF.

V is TRBV20-1 and J is TRBJ1-1, with unresolved D. With 6 bases removed from V and 7 bases from J, the gap between germline ends came to 6 bases. The CDR3 spans 9 residues. Germline V gene sequence: CDR1 DFQATT, CDR2 SNEGSKA (reference sequence). The CDR3: CSAGLEAFF. DNA of the CDR3: TGCAGTGCCGGCCTTGAAGCTTTCTTT.

V and J are TRBV20-1 and TRBJ1-2; unclear D gene. Trimming removed 0 bases from V and 1 base from J, with 21 bases in between. The CDR3 sequence is 18 residues long. CDR1 is DFQATT and CDR2 is SNEGSKA in the germline V gene (reference sequence). In DNA, the CDR3 is TGCAGTGCTAGAGATGATTTGGTGGCGGCCGCGCTTAACTATGGCTACACCTTC. Translating gives CSARDDLVAAALNYGYTF.

The genes are TRBV12-3 or TRBV12-4 and TRBJ1-1; possible D gene TRBD1, 6 bases. There are 15 residues in the CDR3. Trimming took off 6 bases at V and 5 bases at J, with 19 bases between the two ends. The DNA of the CDR3 is TGTGCCAGCAGCTCCCAACTGGGGAGGGGGACTGAAGCTTTCTTT. Protein sequence: CASSSQLGRGTEAFF.

This clonotype was seen ten or more times. The rearrangement uses TRBV27 and TRBJ2-1, with D perhaps TRBD1 (7 bases). The V and J ends lost 7 bases and 6 bases respectively, with 13 bases between them. The CDR3 has 13 amino acids. Germline CDR1 and CDR2: MNHEY and SMNVEV (reference sequence). The CDR3 protein is CASTRQGGNEQFF. CDR3 in DNA: TGTGCCAGCACCAGACAGGGAGGCAATGAGCAGTTCTTC.